Listed here are 30 T cell receptor beta chains from one sample, sequenced in a study of Graves' ophthalmopathy and Graves' hyperthyroidism. Amplified material comprised TCR beta CDR3 regions derived from RNA transcripts. The library came from an HTBI-primed first-round RT-PCR and a second-round multiplex PCR. TCRdb recomputed calls from the multiplex PCR reads with MiXCR, one row per CDR3 protein. The data hold fewer than 650,000 distinct CDR3 sequences, with about 20% observed a single time. The sample was peripheral blood. All receptors come from a young woman with stable Graves' hyperthyroidism. Some clones in this sample may be carry-over from other donors' samples.

This clonotype has only a few counts. This chain uses TRBV6-5 with TRBJ2-7, with D possibly TRBD1 on 6 matching bases. CDR1 MNHEY and CDR2 SVGAGI come from the germline V gene. The CDR3 runs to 14 residues. V gave up 4 bases and J gave up 2 bases, with 12 bases separating them. The CDR3 here is CASSLTGTPYEQYF. The CDR3 DNA is TGTGCCAGCAGTTTAACCGGGACACCCTACGAGCAGTACTTC.

This chain joins TRBV11-1 and TRBJ2-2; 12 nucleotides agree with TRBD1. Trimming took 4 bases from V and 4 from J; bases not matched to a gene: 4. Germline CDR1 SGHAT, CDR2 FQDESV (reference sequence). This CDR3 is 16 amino acids long. The CDR3: CASSSGTGGRTGELFF. CDR3 DNA sequence: TGTGCCAGCAGCTCCGGGACAGGGGGCCGCACCGGGGAGCTGTTTTTT.

This clonotype was recorded many times. CDR3 nucleotide sequence: TGCAGTGCTAGAACCGGGACCCAGGGCGGGCAGTACTTC. Its translation is CSARTGTQGGQYF. The chain couples TRBV20-1 to TRBJ2-7; either TRBD1 or TRBD2 may fit D (5 bases each). V lost 2 bases, J lost 9 bases, and 17 bases lay in between. Germline values: CDR1 DFQATT, CDR2 SNEGSKA (reference sequence). The CDR3 contains 13 residues.

This clonotype came up a few times. J is TRBJ2-3 and V is TRBV19; D is possibly TRBD1 (6 bases). V lost 6 bases and J lost 5, with 9 bases in between. Germline V gives CDR1 LNHDA, CDR2 SQIVND (reference sequence). CDR3 size: 12 residues. The CDR3 DNA sequence: TGTGCCAGTAGCCCACAGGGAGATACGCAGTATTTT. Protein sequence: CASSPQGDTQYF.

The rearrangement links TRBV7-8 to TRBJ1-2; D remains ambiguous. V was pared by 4 bases and J by 4 bases, with 10 bases between. In germline, CDR1 is SGHVS, CDR2 FQNEAQ. The CDR3 extends over 13 amino acids. The CDR3 bases are TGTGCCAGCAGCTCGGGAGATTTCTATGGCTACACCTTC. Encoded protein: CASSSGDFYGYTF.

As regards this clonotype: This may be a read error, as it is one base from a much larger clone. V gene TRBV3-1 combines with J gene TRBJ2-7, with 9 bases identical to TRBD2. Germline CDR1 and CDR2: LGHDT and YNNKEL (reference sequence). This CDR3 spans 15 amino acids. The CDR3 spells CASSQAGGGAYKQYF. As DNA, the CDR3 is TGTGCCAGCAGCCAAGCGGGCGGGGGGGCCTACAAGCAGTACTTC.

This clonotype was recorded a few times. The V call is TRBV6-1, the J call TRBJ2-4; D might be TRBD1 (6 bases). The CDR3 runs 12 residues. Germline V gives CDR1 MNHNS, CDR2 SASEGT. Trimming took off 11 bases at V and 2 bases at J, with 10 bases between the two ends. The CDR3 sequence is CAAGAPKNIQYF. In DNA form, the CDR3 reads TGTGCCGCAGGGGCTCCCAAAAACATTCAGTACTTC.

The sample holds many counts of this clonotype. The V gene is TRBV12-3 or TRBV12-4, the J gene TRBJ2-2; 7 bases agree with TRBD1. This CDR3 contains 14 residues. The V and J ends lost 6 bases and 2 bases, in that order; junction bases with no gene match: 3. In nucleotides, the CDR3 is TGTGCCAGCAGCCGGACAGGCAACACCGGGGAGCTGTTTTTT. As protein: CASSRTGNTGELFF.

This clonotype appeared many times. This rearrangement joins TRBV19 to TRBJ2-2; D gene unclear. This CDR3 region has 13 residues. Looked up from germline, CDR1 is LNHDA and CDR2 is SQIVND (reference sequence). Trimming shortened V by 10 bases and J by 0 bases, and 9 bases separated the two germline ends. Here the CDR3 reads CATGPPNTGELFF. Here the CDR3 DNA reads TGTGCCACCGGGCCCCCGAACACCGGGGAGCTGTTTTTT.

This clonotype was detected many times. One end of the junction varies from germline; a read error may be responsible. This chain links TRBV6-5 with TRBJ2-7; tentative D call: TRBD2 (6 bases). CDR1 MNHEY and CDR2 SVGAGI come from the germline V gene. This CDR3 contains 13 residues. CDR3 nucleotide sequence: TGTGCCGGCAGTTACAACGGGGGAAAGGAGCAGTACTTC. This translates into CAGSYNGGKEQYF.

Many counts were recorded for this clonotype. The chain couples TRBV28 to TRBJ1-1, with 7 positions matching TRBD1. The germline gives CDR1 MDHEN, CDR2 SYDVKM. V shed 7 bases and J 0 bases; nucleotides not matched to a gene: 8. This CDR3 is built from 15 residues. This CDR3 is CASNQGVGMNTEAFF. CDR3 in DNA: TGTGCCAGCAACCAGGGGGTGGGGATGAACACTGAAGCTTTCTTT.

This chain uses TRBV28 with TRBJ2-7; D is ambiguous. The CDR3 has 15 residues. Germline V CDR1 and CDR2: MDHEN, SYDVKM. Trimming removed 2 bases at V and 2 bases at J, with 13 bases between. The CDR3 sequence: CASSLGAWRPYEQYF. As DNA, the CDR3 is TGTGCCAGCAGTTTAGGCGCGTGGCGCCCCTACGAGCAGTACTTC.

In its sample, this clonotype was seen many times. The rearrangement links TRBV12-3 or TRBV12-4 to TRBJ1-6; possibly TRBD1 for D (6 bases). The V end lost 10 bases, the J end lost 8 bases, and 18 bases lay between the germline ends. The CDR3 is 14 residues long. In DNA form, the CDR3 reads TGTGCCACTAAGGTGTCAGGGGTCGATTCACCCCTCCACTTT. Translating gives CATKVSGVDSPLHF.

This clonotype was seen many times. The chain carries TRBV11-2 and TRBJ2-7, with D unresolved. V was shortened by 5 bases and J by 7 bases, with 15 bases between the two germline ends. Germline V gene lookup returns CDR1 SGHAT and CDR2 FQNNGV. The CDR3 has 13 residues. The CDR3 is CASSPAPGGEQYF. CDR3 DNA sequence: TGTGCCAGCAGCCCCGCCCCCGGTGGAGAGCAGTACTTC.

This sequence joins TRBV3-1 and TRBJ2-5, with 11 bases identical to TRBD1. Germline trimming cut 3 bases from V and 7 bases from J; bases unmatched to any gene: 4. Per germline, CDR1 LGHDT and CDR2 YNNKEL (reference sequence). The CDR3 has 14 residues. The CDR3 loop is CASSQGQGVVTQYF. CDR3 coding DNA: TGTGCCAGCAGCCAGGGACAGGGGGTGGTGACCCAGTACTTC.

This clonotype was seen at least ten times. The gene calls are TRBV27 and TRBJ1-1; maybe TRBD1 (6 bases). Looked up from germline, CDR1 is MNHEY and CDR2 is SMNVEV (reference sequence). Trimming removed 3 bases from V and 2 bases from J, with 10 bases in between. The CDR3 totals 14 residues. CDR3 residues: CASSFLQGNTEAFF. The CDR3 coding sequence is TGTGCCAGCAGTTTCTTACAGGGAAACACTGAAGCTTTCTTT.

J is TRBJ1-2 and V is TRBV20-1, with D unresolved. CDR1 DFQATT and CDR2 SNEGSKA come from the germline V gene (reference sequence). CDR3 length: 15 residues. Trimming pared 6 bases from V and 0 bases from J, leaving 17 bases between. The CDR3 spells CSAPRSVIPNYGYTF. Here the CDR3 DNA reads TGCAGTGCACCACGATCTGTGATTCCTAACTATGGCTACACCTTC.

The chain couples TRBV7-8 to TRBJ1-5; no clear D. Looked up from germline, CDR1 is SGHVS and CDR2 is FQNEAQ. Trimming removed 0 bases at V and 6 bases at J, with 21 bases between. CDR3 length equals 18 residues. The chain's CDR3 is CASSLAYSDQLSAQPQHF. The CDR3 nucleotides are TGTGCCAGCAGCTTAGCATACTCGGACCAGCTATCGGCTCAGCCCCAGCATTTT.

The table lists this clonotype with many counts. The chain combines TRBV6-5 with TRBJ2-7; D is perhaps TRBD1 (9 bases). V shed 6 bases and J shed 6 bases, with 18 bases lying between them. CDR1 and CDR2 (germline): MNHEY, SVGAGI. The CDR3 sequence is 14 residues long. The CDR3 DNA follows: TGTGCCAGCAGACACGGGACAGGGACTAGCGAGCAGTACTTC. As protein: CASRHGTGTSEQYF.

This clonotype was detected ten times or more. This sequence joins TRBV6-5 and TRBJ2-7; tentatively, D is TRBD2 (6 bases). The length of the CDR3 is 16 residues. Trimming shortened V by 4 bases and J by 0 bases, and 16 bases separated the two germline ends. Germline values: CDR1 MNHEY, CDR2 SVGAGI. The CDR3 coding sequence is TGTGCCAGCAGTTTGTATGGAGGGGCTAGCTCCTACGAGCAGTACTTC. Residues: CASSLYGGASSYEQYF.

A note on this clonotype: A much larger clone lies a single base off, so this may be a read error. Here the CDR3 omits its conserved ending phenylalanine or tryptophan, so a read error is the likely source. The chain uses TRBV12-5 and TRBJ1-2; no clear D gene. Germline V gene data show CDR1 as LGHNT and CDR2 as FRNRAP. CDR3 length equals 11 residues. V was pared by 6 bases and J by 6 bases, with 8 bases between. The CDR3 region has the DNA TGTGCTAGTGGGCCGGGCCATGGCTACACCGTC. Protein: CASGPGHGYTV.

This clonotype came up a few times. At one of its ends the junction is not consistent with the germline gene, which may arise from a read error. This sequence joins TRBV27 and TRBJ2-7; TRBD2 agrees at 7 bases. The germline CDR1 and CDR2 sequences are MNHEY and SMNVEV (reference sequence). The CDR3 is 17 residues long. The CDR3 DNA reads as TGTGCCAGCAGTTTATCCCCCTCTAGCGGCCGTGCCTACGAGCTGTACTTC. This sequence encodes CASSLSPSSGRAYELYF.

This clonotype was counted between two and nine times. This chain connects TRBV20-1 to TRBJ1-5; a weak D match, TRBD1 (6 bases). Germline V lookup: CDR1 DFQATT, CDR2 SNEGSKA (reference sequence). Deletions cut 6 bases from V and 3 bases from J, with 9 bases between. This CDR3 is built from 12 residues. CDR3 amino acids: CSANRDNQPQHF. The CDR3 bases are TGCAGTGCAAACAGGGACAATCAGCCCCAGCATTTT.

This clonotype was observed at least ten times. The rearrangement links TRBV2 to TRBJ1-2; D remains ambiguous. The CDR3 sequence is 15 residues long. Germline lookup yields CDR1 SNHLY and CDR2 FYNNEI. V was trimmed by 5 bases and J by 11 bases, leaving 24 bases between them. CDR3 nucleotides: TGTGCCAGCAGTCTTCAAGAGTTGAGTCCGACTATGTACACCTTC. This sequence encodes CASSLQELSPTMYTF.

This clonotype was seen only a few times. The V gene is TRBV15, the J gene TRBJ1-5, with TRBD1 identical over 8 bases. Germline CDR1 LNHNV, CDR2 YYDKDF (reference sequence). The length of the CDR3 is 17 residues. Trimming took 5 bases from V and 0 from J; bases not matched to a gene: 9. CDR3 sequence: CATSARTGSDSNQPQHF. The CDR3 DNA sequence: TGTGCCACCAGCGCCCGGACAGGGTCGGATAGCAATCAGCCCCAGCATTTT. The complete variable domain, with remaining parts taken from reference TRBV15 and TRBJ1-5, reads DAMVIQNPRYQVTQFGKPVTLSCSQTLNHNVMYWYQQKSSQAPKLLFHYYDKDFNNEADTPDNFQSRRPNTSFCFLDIRSPGLGDTAMYLCATSARTGSDSNQPQHFGDGTRLSIL.

In this sample, this clonotype turned up many times. V is TRBV10-1 and J is TRBJ2-5; D is perhaps TRBD2 (5 bases). V lost 3 bases to trimming and J lost 1 base, with 6 bases between them. The CDR3 totals 13 residues. Germline V gene lookup returns CDR1 WNHNN and CDR2 SYGVQD (reference sequence). This CDR3 reads CASSDAGQETQYF. The DNA of the CDR3 is TGCGCCAGCAGTGATGCGGGCCAAGAGACCCAGTACTTC.

This clonotype was detected only a few times. The chain has TRBV5-1 and TRBJ2-5, with D possibly matching TRBD2 (6 bases). Germline CDR1 and CDR2: SGHRS and YFSETQ. Deletions cut 0 bases from V and 5 bases from J, with 14 bases between. There are 15 residues in the CDR3. CDR3 loop: CASSLVWGVQETQYF. The CDR3 nucleotides are TGCGCCAGCAGCTTGGTTTGGGGGGTACAGGAGACCCAGTACTTC.

The sample holds a few counts of this clonotype. V is TRBV7-8 and J is TRBJ1-2; maybe TRBD1 (5 bases). Germline CDR1 reads SGHVS; CDR2 reads FQNEAQ. V lost 4 bases, J lost 3 bases, and 18 bases lay in between. This CDR3 spans 16 amino acids. CDR3 coding DNA: TGTGCCAGCAGCTCCCGCGGCGGGGCTTCGTACTATGGCTACACCTTC. Amino acids: CASSSRGGASYYGYTF.

This chain joins TRBV4-1 and TRBJ2-6, with 7 bases fitting TRBD2. The CDR3 sequence is 18 residues long. Germline loops: CDR1 MGHRA, CDR2 YSYEKL. Losses at the gene ends were 0 bases for V and 2 bases for J; bases not matched to a gene: 7. CDR3 sequence reads: CASSQEAGGGTGANVLTF. For the CDR3, the DNA is TGCGCCAGCAGCCAAGAAGCTGGGGGGGGTACTGGGGCCAACGTCCTGACTTTC.

This clonotype has a count of ten or more. This sequence joins TRBV2 and TRBJ2-7; 7 nucleotides agree with TRBD2. This CDR3 region has 11 residues. Germline CDR1 is SNHLY and CDR2 is FYNNEI. V lost 8 bases to trimming and J lost 6 bases; unmatched junction nucleotides: 4. The CDR3: CASGRTSEQYF. CDR3 DNA sequence: TGTGCCAGCGGGAGGACTAGCGAGCAGTACTTC.